Here is one TCR beta chain with its context. Cohort allocation depended upon clinical history that participants reported. This specimen belongs to a study of blood T cell repertoires in COVID-19. About the study: Samples taken during acute and convalescent COVID-19 were collected in the United States, Italy and Spain. In each case, the material was cDNA or gDNA derived from T cells, B-cell-depleted T cells, or PBMCs.

Sequenced by immunoSEQ multiplex PCR; TCRdb stores in-frame clones only, minus some. The sample shows some 260,000 clones, around 84% of them seen only once. V dropped 1 base and J dropped 3; count of bases not matched to a gene: 4. This CDR3 is built from 15 residues. The germline V gene has CDR1 SGHNT and CDR2 YYREEE (reference sequence). The chain carries TRBV5-4 and TRBJ2-5; 9 nucleotides line up with TRBD1. This TCR derives from a man aged 25 to 45 with acute COVID-19. Sequenced: PBMCs or T cells enriched from blood (not recorded which). DNA of the CDR3: TGTGCCAGCAGCTTGTCCGGGGACAGGGAAGAGACCCAGTACTTC. Translation gives CASSLSGDREETQYF. Variable domain in full (rest from reference TRBV5-4 and TRBJ2-5): ETGVTQSPTHLIKTRGQQVTLRCSSQSGHNTVSWYQQALGQGPQFIFQYYREEENGRGNFPPRFSGLQFPNYSSELNVNALELDDSALYLCASSLSGDREETQYFGPGTRLLVL.